This entry lists 32 T cell receptor beta chains sequenced from one sample in a study of PD-1 blockade in classical Hodgkin lymphoma. The table came from immunoSEQ multiplex PCR; TCRdb's copy has only in-frame clones and leaves some out. Of over 85,000 clones in the sample, 90% were seen once. This sample's time point: cycle 4 day 1 (C4D1), after less than 7 weeks of nivolumab. All trial patients relapsed after autologous stem cell transplantation. This specimen consisted of peripheral blood mononuclear cells (PBMCs), obtained before the fourth cycle of nivolumab. The source is a human donor with classical Hodgkin lymphoma.

The chain is built from TRBV7-6 and TRBJ2-5; D is undetermined. The J call may be faulty, since TRBJ2-7 better matches the DNA end. The CDR3 consists of 12 residues. Germline CDR1 is SGHVS and CDR2 is FNYEAQ. The CDR3 DNA follows: TGTGCCAGCAGCTTAGGGGATTACGAGCAGTACTTC. Its translation is CASSLGDYEQYF.

The chain has TRBV15 and TRBJ1-1; D is ambiguous. This CDR3 contains 13 residues. V was shortened by 0 bases and J by 1 base, with 3 bases between the two germline ends. Germline V gene sequence: CDR1 LNHNV, CDR2 YYDKDF (reference sequence). The CDR3 nucleotides read TGTGCCACCAGCAGAGATAGGAACACTGAAGCTTTCTTT. Translated, it gives CATSRDRNTEAFF.

The chain employs TRBV5-1 and TRBJ1-2, with no clear D. The ends were cut back, 0 bases at V and 8 bases at J, with 11 bases in the middle. The CDR3 covers 13 residues. Per the germline V gene, CDR1 is SGHRS and CDR2 is YFSETQ. The DNA for the CDR3 is TGCGCCAGCAGCTTGGCCCAGCCCGACGGCTACACCTTC. Translation: CASSLAQPDGYTF.

This chain joins TRBV9 and TRBJ2-2, with D tentatively TRBD2 (5 bases). The V and J ends lost 4 bases and 6 bases respectively, with 19 bases between them. Germline CDR1 SGDLS, CDR2 YYNGEE. This CDR3 is built from 16 residues. The CDR3 sequence is CASSPPPEREPGELFF. The CDR3, as DNA: TGTGCCAGCAGCCCCCCCCCGGAGAGGGAGCCCGGGGAGCTGTTTTTT.

Remarks on this clone: This sample also contains other DNA sequences that code for the same CDR3. The V call is TRBV27, the J call TRBJ2-7; D is possibly TRBD1 (6 bases). The CDR3 has 13 amino acids. V was pared by 9 bases and J by 6 bases, with 18 bases between. The V gene's germline CDR1 is MNHEY and CDR2 SMNVEV (reference sequence). The CDR3 loop reads CASRRGSGGEQYF. The CDR3 region has the DNA TGTGCCAGTAGAAGGGGGTCGGGTGGCGAGCAGTACTTC.

This chain joins TRBV29-1 and TRBJ2-7, with 9 bases matching TRBD1. Germline V gene lookup returns CDR1 SQVTM and CDR2 ANQGSEA. This CDR3 is 12 amino acids long. Trimming at V came to 6 bases and at J to 7 bases, leaving 7 bases not matched to a gene. The CDR3 DNA reads as TGCAGCGTATGGGACAGGGAGGAGGAGCAGTACTTC. Amino acid sequence: CSVWDREEEQYF.

The chain carries TRBV5-1 and TRBJ1-2; TRBD1 agrees at 7 bases. V gave up 4 bases and J gave up 2 bases; unmatched junction bases: 5. The CDR3 extends over 14 amino acids. The germline CDR1 and CDR2 sequences are SGHRS and YFSETQ. The DNA for the CDR3 is TGCGCCAGCAGCACAGGACAGGTCAACTATGGCTACACCTTC. This encodes CASSTGQVNYGYTF.

V and J are TRBV19 and TRBJ1-5; 9 bases match TRBD1. The ends lost 5 bases at V and 4 bases at J; junction bases unmatched: 9. Germline assignment: CDR1 LNHDA and CDR2 SQIVND (reference sequence). The CDR3 loop spans 16 amino acids. Written as DNA, the CDR3 is TGTGCCAGTAGTCTGGGTGGACAGGGGCTAAATCAGCCCCAGCATTTT. Protein: CASSLGGQGLNQPQHF.

The rearrangement joins TRBV29-1 to TRBJ1-2, with D possibly TRBD1 on 6 matching bases. Looked up from germline, CDR1 is SQVTM and CDR2 is ANQGSEA. The CDR3 totals 14 residues. V gave up 3 bases and J gave up 0 bases, with 11 bases separating them. The CDR3 sequence is CSVEATGANYGYTF. CDR3 DNA sequence: TGCAGCGTTGAGGCGACAGGTGCTAACTATGGCTACACCTTC.

The chain combines TRBV18 with TRBJ2-4; D is undetermined. The V and J ends lost 3 bases and 5 bases respectively, with 17 bases between them. Germline V lookup: CDR1 KGHSH, CDR2 LQKENI. CDR3 length: 16 residues. The CDR3 here is CASSPTKRRAENIQYF. The DNA for the CDR3 is TGTGCCAGCTCACCTACGAAAAGAAGGGCAGAAAACATTCAGTACTTC.

This clone was seen a handful of times. This rearrangement joins TRBV6-6 to TRBJ1-3, with a tentative D call TRBD1 (6 bases). Trimming shortened V by 6 bases and J by 4 bases, and 10 bases separated the two germline ends. Germline CDR1 reads MNHNY; CDR2 reads SVGAGI (reference sequence). The CDR3 contains 13 residues. CDR3 sequence: CASRRGLGNTIYF. CDR3 nucleotide sequence: TGTGCCAGCAGGCGGGGGCTCGGAAACACCATATATTTT.

V gene TRBV4-2 combines with J gene TRBJ2-7; D remains ambiguous. The V and J ends lost 5 bases and 6 bases respectively, with 11 bases between them. Germline V gene lookup returns CDR1 LGHNA and CDR2 YNFKEQ. The CDR3 contains 12 residues. The CDR3 protein is CASSGLTGEQYF. CDR3 nucleotides: TGTGCCAGCAGCGGCCTGACTGGCGAGCAGTACTTC.

The J gene is TRBJ2-7, the V gene TRBV28; unclear D gene. Trimming took off 3 bases at V and 1 base at J, with 4 bases between the two ends. Germline V gives CDR1 MDHEN, CDR2 SYDVKM. The CDR3 sequence is 12 residues long. The CDR3 DNA reads as TGTGCCAGCAGTTTGTGGTCCTACGAGCAGTACTTC. It encodes CASSLWSYEQYF.

In nucleotides, the CDR3 is TGTGCCATCAGTTCCCGACAGGGTGACTACGAGCAGTACTTC. It encodes CAISSRQGDYEQYF. The chain carries TRBV10-3 and TRBJ2-7; 7 bases are a match to TRBD1. The germline CDR1 and CDR2 sequences are ENHRY and SYGVKD. The junction had 7 bases not matched to a gene; V was cut back by 5 bases and J by 3 bases. This CDR3 spans 14 amino acids.

V is TRBV5-1 and J is TRBJ2-7; 7 nucleotides match TRBD2. Looked up from germline, CDR1 is SGHRS and CDR2 is YFSETQ. This CDR3 has 14 residues. J was trimmed by 2 bases and V by 0 bases; bases with no gene match: 2. The CDR3 loop is CASSLVGLPYEQYF. As DNA, the CDR3 is TGCGCCAGCAGCTTGGTGGGACTACCCTACGAGCAGTACTTC.

The chain joins TRBV18 to TRBJ2-5; 9 bases are a match to TRBD2. CDR3 length equals 14 residues. V lost 8 bases, J lost 1 base, and 5 bases stayed unmatched. Germline V gives CDR1 KGHSH, CDR2 LQKENI. CDR3 sequence (DNA): TGTGCCAGCATCGCGGGGGGGATCCAAGAGACCCAGTACTTC. This codes for CASIAGGIQETQYF.

This chain connects TRBV6-1 to TRBJ1-4; no firm D call. V was pared by 1 base and J by 8 bases, with 8 bases between. Germline V lookup: CDR1 MNHNS, CDR2 SASEGT. This CDR3 region has 13 residues. As DNA, the CDR3 is TGTGCCAGCAGTGAAGTCGGGGTAGAAAAACTGTTTTTT. Residues: CASSEVGVEKLFF.

The chain recombines TRBV7-2 with TRBJ2-3, with 7 bases matching TRBD2. Germline-derived CDR1 and CDR2 are SGHTA and FQGNSA. This CDR3 has 15 amino acids. V trimming: 1 base; J trimming: 0 bases; junction bases outside the gene matches: 1. For the CDR3, the DNA is TGTGCCAGCAGCTTAGGGCGGGGGAGCACAGATACGCAGTATTTT. This sequence encodes CASSLGRGSTDTQYF.

The chain couples TRBV7-3 to TRBJ2-7; possible D gene TRBD1, 6 bases. V was shortened by 5 bases and J by 0 bases, with 14 bases between the two germline ends. The CDR3 sequence is 15 residues long. The V gene's germline CDR1 is SGHTA and CDR2 FQGTGA. CDR3 amino acids: CASSEQGLSSYEQYF. The CDR3 coding sequence is TGTGCCAGCAGCGAACAGGGATTATCCTCCTACGAGCAGTACTTC. The variable domain in full, with the rest retrieved from reference TRBV7-3 and TRBJ2-7, is GAGVSQTPSNKVTEKGKYVELRCDPISGHTALYWYRQSLGQGPEFLIYFQGTGAADDSGLPNDRFFAVRPEGSVSTLKIQRTERGDSAVYLCASSEQGLSSYEQYFGPGTRLTVT.

This clone was recorded once. The chain links TRBV5-1 to TRBJ1-4; possibly TRBD1 for D (5 bases). This CDR3 comprises 15 residues. CDR1 is SGHRS and CDR2 is YFSETQ in the germline V gene. Trimming cost V 1 base and J 0 bases, with 7 bases left between them. The CDR3 reads CASSLRQTTNEKLFF. CDR3 nucleotides: TGCGCCAGCAGCTTGCGACAGACAACTAATGAAAAACTGTTTTTT.

This rearrangement joins TRBV29-1 to TRBJ2-7, with D possibly matching TRBD2 (5 bases). The V end was cut by 1 base, the J end by 5 bases, with 18 bases between. The CDR3 runs 15 residues. Germline CDR1 reads SQVTM; CDR2 reads ANQGSEA. CDR3 in DNA: TGCAGCGTTGAAGTGTCCAGCGGCCAAGATAACGAGCAGTACTTC. This gives the protein CSVEVSSGQDNEQYF.

The rearrangement joins TRBV4-3 to TRBJ2-1, with D possibly being TRBD1 or TRBD2 (6 bases each). The CDR3 has 15 residues. The germline V gene encodes CDR1 LGHNA and CDR2 YSLEER. V lost 5 bases to trimming and J lost 3 bases, with 14 bases between them. CDR3 nucleotides: TGCGCCAGCAGCGTACGGGGGCCGCTCTACAATGAGCAGTTCTTC. Translated: CASSVRGPLYNEQFF.

V is TRBV2 and J is TRBJ1-1; D not certain. Between the trimmed V and J ends, which lost 6 bases and 4 bases, there was a span of 15 bases. In germline, CDR1 is SNHLY, CDR2 FYNNEI. CDR3 length: 14 residues. CDR3 in amino acids: CASREDFTVTEAFF. In nucleotides, the CDR3 is TGTGCCAGCAGAGAGGATTTTACAGTCACTGAAGCTTTCTTT.

The chain combines TRBV19 with TRBJ2-7; maybe TRBD1 (5 bases). V was pared by 0 bases and J by 4 bases, with 10 bases between. This CDR3 spans 14 amino acids. Germline CDR1 and CDR2: LNHDA and SQIVND (reference sequence). CDR3 amino acids: CASSIDTSGYEQYF. In DNA, the CDR3 is TGTGCCAGTAGTATAGACACCTCAGGGTACGAGCAGTACTTC.

This chain joins TRBV30 and TRBJ2-7; 10 bases match TRBD1. Germline loops: CDR1 GTSNPN, CDR2 SVGIG (reference sequence). The J segment lost 5 bases and the V segment lost 4 bases, leaving 5 bases of the junction unmatched. The CDR3 loop spans 13 amino acids. CDR3 nucleotide sequence: TGTGCCTGGAACCGGGACAGGGGCCACGAGCAGTACTTC. It yields the protein CAWNRDRGHEQYF.

This clone was detected only a few times. This chain joins TRBV15 and TRBJ1-6; tentatively, D is TRBD1 (5 bases). Germline loops: CDR1 LNHNV, CDR2 YYDKDF (reference sequence). The CDR3 is made up of 15 amino acids. Trimming stripped 5 bases from V and 8 bases from J, with 16 bases between. The CDR3 loop reads CATSVGRQFDSPLHF. CDR3 bases: TGTGCCACCAGCGTGGGGCGCCAATTCGATTCACCCCTCCACTTT.

V gene TRBV6-5 combines with J gene TRBJ1-3, with unresolved D. The CDR3 runs to 12 residues. The germline V gene encodes CDR1 MNHEY and CDR2 SVGAGI. V dropped 6 bases and J dropped 0 bases, with 3 bases sitting between them. This chain's CDR3 is CASRASGNTIYF. DNA for the CDR3: TGTGCCAGCAGGGCCTCTGGAAACACCATATATTTT.

V usage is TRBV5-4 and J usage is TRBJ2-5, with 12 bases matching TRBD2. Germline V gene lookup returns CDR1 SGHNT and CDR2 YYREEE (reference sequence). CDR3 length: 17 amino acids. Unmatched junction bases numbered 10, after V lost 0 bases and J lost 7 bases. For the CDR3, the DNA is TGTGCCAGCAGCTTGGCCGAGGGACTAGCGGGCAACGGGACCCAGTACTTC. Protein: CASSLAEGLAGNGTQYF.

The chain employs TRBV7-2 and TRBJ2-1, with D possibly being TRBD2 (6 bases). Germline values: CDR1 SGHTA, CDR2 FQGNSA. This CDR3 contains 17 residues. Trimming removed 5 bases from V and 7 bases from J, with 24 bases in between. Here the CDR3 DNA reads TGTGCCAGCAGCCGCCCACCCGGGGCGGGGACCCGGAATGAGCAGTTCTTC. This translates into CASSRPPGAGTRNEQFF.

J is TRBJ2-6 and V is TRBV5-1, with TRBD1 identical over 8 bases. The length of the CDR3 is 16 residues. V lost 4 bases and J lost 8; bases outside the gene matches: 11. Germline V gene sequence: CDR1 SGHRS, CDR2 YFSETQ. Here the CDR3 reads CASSALRTGNSNVLTF. The CDR3 bases are TGCGCCAGCAGCGCACTTCGGACAGGGAATTCCAACGTCCTGACTTTC.

The chain uses TRBV7-9 and TRBJ2-1; TRBD1 matches 9 bases. V shed 5 bases, J shed 3 bases, and the junction held 5 bases outside the gene matches. Per germline, CDR1 SEHNR and CDR2 FQNEAQ (reference sequence). The CDR3 runs 15 residues. This CDR3 reads CASSPTGQGYNEQFF. CDR3 DNA: TGTGCCAGCAGCCCGACGGGACAGGGCTACAATGAGCAGTTCTTC.

This chain connects TRBV5-1 to TRBJ1-4, with TRBD1 matching 9 bases. Unmatched junction bases numbered 11, after V lost 3 bases and J lost 8 bases. In germline, CDR1 is SGHRS, CDR2 YFSETQ. This CDR3 comprises 16 residues. The CDR3 region has the DNA TGCGCCAGCAGCTGGGACAGGGCCCCTAATGAAGAAAAACTGTTTTTT. It codes for CASSWDRAPNEEKLFF.